A single T cell receptor beta chain is shown here with its context. What it binds is unknown. PCR primers comprised 60 Vbeta and 13 Jbeta primers. Study processing details: There were 70 million to 95 million unique TCR beta chains by a later count, and some 12 million of them were shared. Repertoires were generated with immunoSEQ multiplex PCR, while TCRdb's copy carries only in-frame clones and drops some. From that table come the V and J calls and clone size; the DNA was used to work out D and trimming. This table holds fewer than 150,000 clones, over 75% found once. The sample is drawn from a study of cytomegalovirus exposure and HLA in healthy donors. Study at large: Unique TCR beta sequences numbering 95 million to 130 million came from 150 million to 200 million T cells in an earlier analysis.

General study points: A few V segments could not be told apart, such as TRBV6-2 and TRBV6-3, and were left out. As a later analysis revealed, most CMV-associated TCR beta chains appeared HLA-restricted.

The CDR3 totals 17 residues. V gave up 0 bases and J gave up 4 bases, with 16 bases separating them. CDR1 is SGDLS and CDR2 is YYNGEE in the germline V gene. The sequenced sample consisted of PBMCs. This receptor was identified in a female donor in good health and CMV-seronegative. The V and J genes are TRBV9 and TRBJ2-2; D might be TRBD1 (7 bases). The CDR3: CASSVGQGGGGTGELFF. The DNA for the CDR3 is TGTGCCAGCAGCGTAGGACAGGGAGGAGGAGGCACCGGGGAGCTGTTTTTT.